The 24 T cell receptor beta chains listed next were all sequenced from one sample in a study of cytomegalovirus exposure and HLA in healthy donors (dated by TCRdb to the late 2010s). The library was produced with the immunoSEQ multiplex PCR assay. For the multiplex PCR, a mixture combining 60 forward primers for TCR Vbeta segments and 13 reverse primers for TCR Jbeta segments was used. The table was pulled from immuneACCESS by TCRdb, which kept in-frame rearrangements only. Such tables lose some clones; where checked, under half of the loss comes from unresolved V genes, and the rest has no known cause. A total of some 150,000 clones appear in this sample, about 79% of them only once. The ten largest clonotypes hold about 2.8% of the sample. Sample: PBMCs. These receptors were taken from a male donor in good health and CMV-seronegative.

A few counts support this clone. The V and J genes are TRBV6-5 and TRBJ1-5; D perhaps matches TRBD1 (6 bases). V lost 6 bases and J lost 7, with 16 bases in between. Germline CDR1 is MNHEY and CDR2 is SVGAGI. The CDR3 contains 14 residues. This CDR3 reads CASSPQGRWQPQHF. CDR3 nucleotides: TGTGCCAGCAGCCCACAGGGTCGGTGGCAGCCCCAGCATTTT.

The CDR3 DNA is TGTGCCAGCAGTCCCTCGGGACTAGCCAGTAGGATAGAGACCCAGTACTTC. Protein sequence: CASSPSGLASRIETQYF. J is TRBJ2-5 and V is TRBV27, with 9 bases identical to TRBD2. The CDR3 runs to 17 residues. Germline V gene data show CDR1 as MNHEY and CDR2 as SMNVEV (reference sequence). V shed 5 bases and J 4 bases; nucleotides not matched to a gene: 14.

This chain joins TRBV6-1 and TRBJ2-1, with TRBD1 matching 7 bases. CDR1 MNHNS and CDR2 SASEGT come from the germline V gene. The V gene end was trimmed by 6 bases and the J gene end by 2 bases; junction bases not matched to a gene: 4. CDR3 length: 14 residues. This CDR3 is CASRRGGPYNEQFF. In DNA form, the CDR3 reads TGTGCCAGCAGGAGAGGGGGCCCCTACAATGAGCAGTTCTTC.

This sequence joins TRBV10-3 and TRBJ1-1; D gene unclear. This CDR3 contains 14 residues. Germline V gives CDR1 ENHRY, CDR2 SYGVKD. The V gene lost 6 bases and the J gene lost 7 bases, with 18 bases spanning the gap. CDR3: CAISPEGWGSEAFF. CDR3 nucleotide sequence: TGTGCCATCAGCCCGGAGGGTTGGGGAAGTGAAGCTTTCTTT.

This clone was found a few times. This chain joins TRBV2 and TRBJ2-1; D ambiguous. This CDR3 is 13 amino acids long. Trimming removed 6 bases from V and 8 bases from J, with 14 bases in between. Germline CDR1 is SNHLY and CDR2 is FYNNEI. The CDR3 here is CASRTDKSDEQFF. DNA of the CDR3: TGTGCCAGCAGAACAGACAAGTCCGATGAGCAGTTCTTC. The complete variable domain, with remaining parts taken from reference TRBV2 and TRBJ2-1, reads EPEVTQTPSHQVTQMGQEVILRCVPISNHLYFYWYRQILGQKVEFLVSFYNNEISEKSEIFDDQFSVERPDGSNFTLKIRSTKLEDSAMYFCASRTDKSDEQFFGPGTRLTVL.

This clone was counted only a few times. This chain links TRBV19 with TRBJ1-2; 7 nucleotides align to TRBD1. The germline CDR1 and CDR2 sequences are LNHDA and SQIVND (reference sequence). With 1 base clipped from V and 4 bases from J, the junction kept 3 bases outside the gene matches. CDR3 length: 14 residues. This CDR3 is CASSIAHRGYGYTF. The CDR3 nucleotides are TGTGCCAGTAGTATAGCGCACAGGGGCTATGGCTACACCTTC.

This rearrangement joins TRBV11-2 to TRBJ1-3; D call uncertain. V lost 1 base and J lost 9, with 10 bases in between. This CDR3 region has 13 residues. CDR1 is SGHAT, CDR2 FQNNGV, per germline. The DNA of the CDR3 is TGTGCCAGCAGCTTAGCGCGTTCCGGCACCATATATTTT. Residues: CASSLARSGTIYF.

The V and J genes are TRBV30 and TRBJ2-5; 8 bases line up with TRBD1. The length of the CDR3 is 12 residues. V was clipped by 4 bases and J by 5 bases; unmatched bases: 3. The germline V gene has CDR1 GTSNPN and CDR2 SVGIG (reference sequence). This chain's CDR3 is CAWTGGEETQYF. The CDR3 region has the DNA TGTGCCTGGACAGGGGGCGAGGAGACCCAGTACTTC.

The chain recombines TRBV25-1 with TRBJ1-5; tentatively, D is TRBD1 (6 bases). The CDR3 has 17 amino acids. Trimming cost V 1 base and J 1 base, with 14 bases left between them. Germline V lookup: CDR1 MGHDK, CDR2 SYGVNS. CDR3 nucleotide sequence: TGTGCCAGCAGTGAATCGGGTAGGGGGAACAGCAATCAGCCCCAGCATTTT. Its protein is CASSESGRGNSNQPQHF.

V usage is TRBV5-1 and J usage is TRBJ2-1, with D tentatively TRBD1 (6 bases). V lost 0 bases to trimming and J lost 0 bases, with 13 bases between them. CDR1 is SGHRS and CDR2 is YFSETQ in the germline V gene. The length of the CDR3 is 17 residues. As DNA, the CDR3 is TGCGCCAGCAGCTTGGTCACAGGGCAGAGCTCCTACAATGAGCAGTTCTTC. This encodes CASSLVTGQSSYNEQFF. Combining the CDR3 with reference TRBV5-1 and TRBJ2-1 gives the whole variable domain KAGVTQTPRYLIKTRGQQVTLSCSPISGHRSVSWYQQTPGQGLQFLFEYFSETQRNKGNFPGRFSGRQFSNSRSEMNVSTLELGDSALYLCASSLVTGQSSYNEQFFGPGTRLTVL.

Comment on this clone: One end of the junction fails to match germline, which may point to a read error. J is TRBJ2-3 and V is TRBV19, with TRBD1 identical over 8 bases. CDR3 length: 13 residues. The germline CDR1 and CDR2 sequences are LNHDA and SQIVND (reference sequence). The CDR3 bases are TGTGCCAGTAGTGCGGACAGGGAGAGGCCCTGGTTTTTT. Residues: CASSADRERPWFF.

The chain is built from TRBV4-2 and TRBJ1-2, with 8 positions matching TRBD1. Unmatched junction bases numbered 6, after V lost 0 bases and J lost 6 bases. Germline assignment: CDR1 LGHNA and CDR2 YNFKEQ. CDR3 length: 15 amino acids. The CDR3 sequence: CASSQDGRGPNGYTF. The CDR3 coding sequence is TGTGCCAGCAGCCAAGATGGCAGGGGGCCCAATGGCTACACCTTC.

J is TRBJ1-4 and V is TRBV29-1; weak D call: TRBD1 (6 bases). Per the germline V gene, CDR1 is SQVTM and CDR2 is ANQGSEA. The CDR3 consists of 13 residues. Trimming pared 0 bases from V and 8 bases from J, leaving 10 bases between. The DNA for the CDR3 is TGCAGCGTTGAAGACAGGGGAGGGGAAAAACTGTTTTTT. The encoded protein is CSVEDRGGEKLFF.

J is TRBJ2-1 and V is TRBV5-1, with 13 nucleotides matching TRBD2. The CDR3 extends over 16 amino acids. CDR1 and CDR2 (germline): SGHRS, YFSETQ. V shed 4 bases, J shed 10 bases, and the junction held 11 bases outside the gene matches. The DNA of the CDR3 is TGCGCCAGCAGCGTTACCGGGACTAGCGGGATGGACGAGCAGTTCTTC. Translating gives CASSVTGTSGMDEQFF. The variable domain in full, with the rest retrieved from reference TRBV5-1 and TRBJ2-1, is KAGVTQTPRYLIKTRGQQVTLSCSPISGHRSVSWYQQTPGQGLQFLFEYFSETQRNKGNFPGRFSGRQFSNSRSEMNVSTLELGDSALYLCASSVTGTSGMDEQFFGPGTRLTVL.

The chain has TRBV11-2 and TRBJ2-3, with TRBD2 identical over 7 bases. V gave up 5 bases and J gave up 2 bases; unmatched junction bases: 16. Germline V CDR1 and CDR2: SGHAT, FQNNGV. This CDR3 is 18 amino acids long. The CDR3 spells CASSQSVGGGLYTDTQYF. CDR3 nucleotide sequence: TGTGCCAGCAGCCAGTCCGTGGGCGGGGGATTATACACAGATACGCAGTATTTT.

This clone was detected a few times. This chain links TRBV5-1 with TRBJ2-3, with a possible D match to TRBD1 (8 bases). CDR3 size: 18 residues. Germline CDR1 SGHRS, CDR2 YFSETQ. Deletions cut 1 base from V and 1 base from J, with 19 bases between. CDR3 coding DNA: TGCGCCAGCAGCTTGCGGGGGGACAGGTCTCTACGCACAGATACGCAGTATTTT. Amino acid sequence: CASSLRGDRSLRTDTQYF.

The sample holds one count of this clone. The V call is TRBV25-1, the J call TRBJ2-5, with 9 nucleotides matching TRBD1. Judging by the DNA end, TRBJ2-7 fits better; the J call may be wrong. Germline V lookup: CDR1 MGHDK, CDR2 SYGVNS. The CDR3 length is 15 residues. CDR3 sequence reads: CASRFGQGSSYEQYF. The CDR3, as DNA: TGTGCCAGCAGATTCGGACAGGGGAGCTCCTACGAGCAGTACTTC.

Remarks on this clone: The junction differs from germline at one of its ends, possibly a read error. V and J are TRBV20-1 and TRBJ1-1, with a tentative D call TRBD1 (6 bases). Germline CDR1 is DFQATT and CDR2 is SNEGSKA (reference sequence). The CDR3 runs 11 residues. CDR3 residues: CGARGQGKAFF. The CDR3 DNA follows: TGCGGTGCTAGAGGGCAGGGGAAAGCTTTCTTT.

This clone has just a few counts. The CDR3 coding sequence is TGCGCCAGCAGCTTGCTCTCGACAGGGGGCACTGAAGCTTTCTTT. It yields the protein CASSLLSTGGTEAFF. This rearrangement joins TRBV5-1 to TRBJ1-1, with 9 bases fitting TRBD1. Per the germline V gene, CDR1 is SGHRS and CDR2 is YFSETQ. This CDR3 comprises 15 residues. Trimming at V came to 1 base and at J to 4 bases, leaving 5 bases not matched to a gene.

This clone turned up a few times. The chain recombines TRBV14 with TRBJ2-2; 8 nucleotides match TRBD2. The CDR3 length is 17 residues. Trimming took 2 bases from V and 2 from J; bases not matched to a gene: 7. The germline gives CDR1 SGHDN, CDR2 FVKESK. CDR3 sequence reads: CASSQRGGAANTGELFF. CDR3 DNA: TGTGCCAGCAGCCAACGGGGGGGAGCGGCTAACACCGGGGAGCTGTTTTTT.

The chain links TRBV4-1 to TRBJ2-1, with TRBD2 matching over 13 bases. CDR3 length equals 15 residues. V shed 4 bases and J 4 bases; nucleotides not matched to a gene: 1. Germline lookup yields CDR1 MGHRA and CDR2 YSYEKL. The CDR3 spells CASSPGLAGYNEQFF. CDR3 coding DNA: TGCGCCAGCAGCCCGGGACTAGCGGGGTACAATGAGCAGTTCTTC.

This clone occurred once. The chain joins TRBV30 to TRBJ2-5; TRBD1 is a possible D gene (6 bases). Deletions cut 5 bases from V and 3 bases from J, with 10 bases between. The CDR3 length is 12 residues. Per germline, CDR1 GTSNPN and CDR2 SVGIG (reference sequence). CDR3 in DNA: TGTGCCTGGGCAAGACAGGAAGAGACCCAGTACTTC. This sequence encodes CAWARQEETQYF.

Notes on this clone: The sample has other DNA sequences that encode this CDR3 too. V usage is TRBV11-2 and J usage is TRBJ2-5, with 15 positions matching TRBD2. With 5 bases clipped from V and 4 bases from J, the junction kept 5 bases outside the gene matches. CDR3 size: 16 residues. Germline V gene sequence: CDR1 SGHAT, CDR2 FQNNGV. The CDR3 reads CASSPGLAGGGETQYF. The DNA of the CDR3 is TGTGCCAGCAGCCCGGGACTAGCGGGGGGAGGAGAGACCCAGTACTTC.

The chain recombines TRBV5-4 with TRBJ2-7; 12 bases fit TRBD2. This CDR3 is 16 amino acids long. Germline CDR1 SGHNT, CDR2 YYREEE (reference sequence). Germline trimming cut 4 bases from V and 1 base from J; bases unmatched to any gene: 6. CDR3 loop: CASSPSGGAGSYEQYF. CDR3 nucleotide sequence: TGTGCCAGCAGCCCTAGCGGGGGGGCCGGGTCCTACGAGCAGTACTTC.